This TCR beta chain was documented in a study of radiation and T cells in renal cell carcinoma. The sample holds a few counts of this clone. The antigen is not known. The method was immunoSEQ multiplex PCR; TCRdb's version includes in-frame clones alone and lacks a portion of them. The sample records around 16,000 clones, approximately 51% being singletons. The treatment here: 15 Gy SBRT to primary tumor, nephrectomy 4 weeks later. Nephrectomy followed 15 Gy stereotactic body radiation by 4 weeks. This renal cell carcinoma was of the clear cell type. Points from the study as a whole: Top tumor clonotypes rose in blood 2 weeks post-radiation, then contracted.

The specimen comprised tumor tissue, sampled from a patient whose treatment included radiotherapy and nephrectomy. The clonotype comes from a woman in her fifties or sixties with renal cell carcinoma.

In DNA, the CDR3 is TGTGCCAGCAGCTTCGGTAATCAGCCCCAGCATTTT. This sequence encodes CASSFGNQPQHF. This chain links TRBV7-2 with TRBJ1-5; D not certain. Germline assignment: CDR1 SGHTA and CDR2 FQGNSA. V lost 3 bases and J 4 bases, leaving 4 bases between the germline ends. This CDR3 comprises 12 residues.